The clone carrying this T cell receptor beta chain was found a few times. Its antigen is still unknown. Germline CDR1 reads MNHGY; CDR2 reads SAAAGT. The V gene lost 5 bases and the J gene lost 3 bases, with 17 bases spanning the gap. The CDR3 has 15 amino acids. This sample is drawn from a study of T-cell reconstitution after alpha-beta-depleted transplantation in children. Study observations and caveats: Surviving recipient T cells and thymic progenitors underlay high day-60 TCRbeta diversity in some patients. The authors attributed T-cell counts and diversity one year after transplant mostly to newly produced T cells. Expanded graft clones, several hundred of them, were reportedly the source of alpha-beta T cells about two months after transplant.

Unique molecular identifiers were incorporated during preparation of the TCRbeta library. TCRdb fed the PCR reads into MiXCR, producing one record per CDR3 protein. The sample contains about 830,000 distinct CDR3 sequences, roughly 16% of which appear only once. The sequencing used PBMCs, mostly from graft donor cells, collected 360 days after TCRalphabeta/CD19-depleted stem cell transplant. V usage is TRBV6-8 and J usage is TRBJ2-7, with D maybe TRBD2 (6 bases). This clonotype was obtained from a male patient under 18 who had a stem cell transplant for acute lymphoblastic leukemia, so the T cells may come from the graft donor. The CDR3 spells CASSPDIIGSYEQYF. CDR3 nucleotide sequence: TGTGCCAGCAGTCCGGACATTATCGGGAGCTACGAGCAGTACTTC.